This TCR beta chain is from a study of shared clonotypes between healthy human individuals. Study results and caveats: Estimated richness was generally greater in naive than memory subsets. The study's rarefaction showed incomplete sorted-subset sequencing despite large depth.

TCRdb's copy holds only in-frame clones and misses some; the assay was immunoSEQ multiplex PCR. The table lists roughly 1 million clones, roughly 80% of them singletons. Trimming shortened V by 0 bases and J by 5 bases, and 18 bases separated the two germline ends. From germline, CDR1 is SGHDN and CDR2 FVKESK. The CDR3 runs to 17 residues. This clone was detected a few times. As yet, its antigen is unknown. Sequences were obtained from memory CD4+ T cells sorted from blood. Regarding subset: CD45RA-negative fraction. The receptor's source is a man aged 18 to 29 in good health. The J gene is TRBJ2-3, the V gene TRBV14, with a tentative D call TRBD2 (7 bases). The CDR3 region has the DNA TGTGCCAGCAGCCAAGATCTGGGCGGGGGCCGGGGAGATACGCAGTATTTT. Protein: CASSQDLGGGRGDTQYF.